The 11 T cell receptor beta chains below were found in one sample sequenced in a study of cytomegalovirus exposure and HLA in healthy donors. A multiplex PCR was run with 60 Vbeta primers and 13 Jbeta primers. Here immunoSEQ multiplex PCR was the method, and the copy in TCRdb shows in-frame clones only, minus some. The sample lists 100,000 to 150,000 clones; 8.5% to 10% were seen once. Sequences were obtained from PBMCs. The receptors were sampled from a man aged 35-49 years in good health and CMV-seronegative.

This clone was observed a single time. The rearrangement joins TRBV19 to TRBJ1-5; no firm D call. CDR3 length: 14 amino acids. Germline-derived CDR1 and CDR2 are LNHDA and SQIVND (reference sequence). V shed 5 bases and J shed 7 bases, with 15 bases lying between them. The CDR3: CASSPTPPGQPQHF. CDR3 bases: TGTGCCAGTAGTCCAACCCCTCCCGGGCAGCCCCAGCATTTT.

This clone showed up just a few times. The V call is TRBV6-1, the J call TRBJ2-5; tentatively, D is TRBD2 (5 bases). Trimming removed 3 bases at V and 2 bases at J, with 16 bases between. The CDR3 spans 16 residues. CDR1 is MNHNS and CDR2 is SASEGT in the germline V gene. For the CDR3, the DNA is TGTGCCAGCAGTGATCCGAGGACGGGATGGCAAGAGACCCAGTACTTC. Its protein product is CASSDPRTGWQETQYF.

The chain recombines TRBV15 with TRBJ2-7; 7 positions agree with TRBD1. Germline values: CDR1 LNHNV, CDR2 YYDKDF (reference sequence). CDR3 length equals 13 residues. Germline trimming cut 9 bases from V and 4 bases from J; bases unmatched to any gene: 9. CDR3 coding DNA: TGTGCCACGAGAGGGGACAGCATATACGAGCAGTACTTC. The encoded protein is CATRGDSIYEQYF. Looking up the rest from reference TRBV15 and TRBJ2-7 gives the full variable domain: DAMVIQNPRYQVTQFGKPVTLSCSQTLNHNVMYWYQQKSSQAPKLLFHYYDKDFNNEADTPDNFQSRRPNTSFCFLDIRSPGLGDTAMYLCATRGDSIYEQYFGPGTRLTVT.

The chain couples TRBV6-6 to TRBJ2-5; 7 bases agree with TRBD2. CDR3 length equals 15 residues. Trimming removed 2 bases from V and 5 bases from J; junction bases left unmatched: 8. Germline CDR1 MNHNY, CDR2 SVGAGI (reference sequence). The CDR3 region is CASSYGREVRETQYF. The DNA for the CDR3 is TGTGCCAGCAGTTACGGCCGGGAGGTCAGGGAGACCCAGTACTTC.

The V gene is TRBV27, the J gene TRBJ1-5, with D maybe TRBD1 (5 bases). Germline-derived CDR1 and CDR2 are MNHEY and SMNVEV (reference sequence). V was shortened by 6 bases and J by 4 bases, with 10 bases between the two germline ends. The CDR3 spans 13 residues. The CDR3 region has the DNA TGTGCCAGCAGACTGACAGTAAATCAGCCCCAGCATTTT. Protein: CASRLTVNQPQHF.

The V and J genes are TRBV6-1 and TRBJ2-7; D not resolved. CDR1 MNHNS and CDR2 SASEGT come from the germline V gene. V lost 1 base and J lost 6, with 16 bases in between. The CDR3 loop spans 15 amino acids. The CDR3 DNA reads TGTGCCAGCAGTGAAGAGCTAGGCCTACGGAGCGAGCAGTACTTC. Translating gives CASSEELGLRSEQYF.

The rearrangement uses TRBV2 and TRBJ2-3; weak D call: TRBD1 (5 bases). The germline CDR1 and CDR2 sequences are SNHLY and FYNNEI. The CDR3 has 15 residues. Deletions cut 4 bases from V and 0 bases from J, with 11 bases between. In DNA, the CDR3 is TGTGCCAGCAGTGCCAGGGCAGCTAGCACAGATACGCAGTATTTT. The encoded protein is CASSARAASTDTQYF.

A few counts support this clone. This chain connects TRBV5-1 to TRBJ2-2, with D uncertain. CDR1 and CDR2 from the germline V gene are SGHRS and YFSETQ. The germline V and J ends were trimmed by 0 bases and 4 bases, with 7 bases remaining between them. This CDR3 comprises 14 residues. The CDR3 reads CASSLDRLTGELFF. CDR3 bases: TGCGCCAGCAGCTTGGACCGACTCACCGGGGAGCTGTTTTTT.

The genes are TRBV30 and TRBJ1-6; D perhaps matches TRBD1 (6 bases). V was cut by 2 bases and J by 5 bases, with 16 bases left in between. Germline CDR1 is GTSNPN and CDR2 is SVGIG (reference sequence). This CDR3 has 16 amino acids. For the CDR3, the DNA is TGTGCCTGGAGTTTAGGGTACAGGGACAATAATTCACCCCTCCACTTT. It is translated as CAWSLGYRDNNSPLHF.

This clone was counted between two and nine times. The rearrangement joins TRBV15 to TRBJ1-5; D might be TRBD1 (5 bases). The length of the CDR3 is 14 residues. The germline V and J ends were trimmed by 5 bases and 5 bases, with 13 bases remaining between them. Germline CDR1 is LNHNV and CDR2 is YYDKDF (reference sequence). The chain's CDR3 is CATSGGGGDQPQHF. In nucleotides, the CDR3 is TGTGCCACCAGCGGGGGGGGAGGGGATCAGCCCCAGCATTTT.

The V and J genes are TRBV2 and TRBJ1-1; D remains unclear. V lost 4 bases and J 5 bases, leaving 5 bases between the germline ends. The CDR3 spans 11 residues. Germline CDR1 and CDR2: SNHLY and FYNNEI. The CDR3 DNA sequence: TGTGCCAGCAGTGTATCGACTGAAGCTTTCTTT. It encodes CASSVSTEAFF.